Each of the 2 T cell receptor beta chains below was sequenced from the same sample in a study of PD-L1 blockade in urothelial cancer. Generated by immunoSEQ multiplex PCR, the TCRdb table keeps only in-frame clones and is missing some. The data show some 1,600 clones, around 32% seen once. The sequenced sample was tumor tissue, obtained before atezolizumab (anti-PD-L1) treatment. These receptors were collected from a woman aged 60 to 75 with urothelial cancer.

This clone was seen a few times. This rearrangement joins TRBV6-8 to TRBJ2-7; 7 bases map to TRBD1. With 6 bases clipped from V and 4 bases from J, the junction kept 9 bases outside the gene matches. CDR1 is MNHGY and CDR2 is SAAAGT in the germline V gene. The CDR3 length is 14 residues. CDR3 nucleotide sequence: TGTGCCAGCAGCGGAAGGGACAGCTTATACGAGCAGTACTTC. Translating it yields CASSGRDSLYEQYF.

The rearrangement joins TRBV2 to TRBJ2-7, with 7 bases lining up with TRBD2. Germline-derived CDR1 and CDR2 are SNHLY and FYNNEI. The CDR3 is 14 residues long. The J segment lost 5 bases and the V segment lost 4 bases, leaving 8 bases of the junction unmatched. CDR3 nucleotide sequence: TGTGCCAGCAGTGGGGAAAGGGGAGGGCACGAGCAGTACTTC. It specifies CASSGERGGHEQYF.